This T cell receptor beta chain was captured by sequencing in a study of graft-versus-host responses after intestinal transplantation. Measured with immunoSEQ multiplex PCR; TCRdb has only the in-frame clones, and not every one. The sample carries more than 5,000 clones, about 89% recorded once. The CDR3 has 14 amino acids. Germline-derived CDR1 and CDR2 are SQVTM and ANQGSEA. Trimming left V 3 bases short and J 4 bases short, with 15 bases between. The input for sequencing was PBMCs, taken nearly 85 days after transplant. The sequence derives from a human patient who received an intestinal transplant, so some T cells may come from the graft donor. The V and J genes are TRBV29-1 and TRBJ2-5; D perhaps matches TRBD2 (6 bases). CDR3 nucleotides: TGCAGCGTTGATGGGACTCCCCGGGGAGAGACCCAGTACTTC. Translation gives CSVDGTPRGETQYF. The full variable domain, in which reference TRBV29-1 and TRBJ2-5 provide the parts outside the CDR3, is SAVISQKPSRDICQRGTSLTIQCQVDSQVTMMFWYRQQPGQSLTLIATANQGSEATYESGFVIDKFPISRPNLTFSTLTVSNMSPEDSSIYLCSVDGTPRGETQYFGPGTRLLVL.